The clone carrying this TCR beta chain occurred a few times. Its specificity is unknown. These data originate in a study of CD8 T cells in ankylosing spondylitis. Study-level findings and limits: Fewer than 10 highly homologous variants made up a TCR beta motif that seemed to typify ankylosing spondylitis blood.

MiXCR, applied by TCRdb to the 5' RACE reads, yields one record per CDR3 protein. The table includes about 460,000 distinct CDR3 sequences, approximately 5.3% detected once. CDR3 size: 17 residues. CDR1 and CDR2 (germline): MDHEN, SYDVKM. V shed 5 bases and J 2 bases; nucleotides not matched to a gene: 10. This sequence originates from a male donor with ankylosing spondylitis. The specimen sequenced was blood, either unsorted or a sorted T cell fraction (not recorded which). The V call is TRBV28, the J call TRBJ2-7, with 12 bases identical to TRBD2. The CDR3, as DNA: TGTGCCAGCAGTCGACTAGCGGGAGAAGTGAGGCCCTACGAGCAGTACTTC. It yields the protein CASSRLAGEVRPYEQYF.